Presented here are 10 T cell receptor beta chains from one specimen sequenced in a study of cytomegalovirus exposure and HLA in healthy donors. Primers included in the PCR were 60 Vbeta and 13 Jbeta primers. This table comes from immunoSEQ multiplex PCR, and its TCRdb copy is limited to in-frame clones, with some not included. The sample gives roughly 200,000 clones, 75% to 90% of which show up once; 1% is in the top ten. Sequencing was carried out using PBMCs. The receptors come from a young woman in good health and CMV-seronegative.

The gene calls are TRBV2 and TRBJ1-6; no clear D gene. The CDR3 totals 12 residues. The germline gives CDR1 SNHLY, CDR2 FYNNEI. The V end was cut by 3 bases, the J end by 7 bases, with 4 bases between. The CDR3 reads CASSDPNSPLHF. DNA of the CDR3: TGTGCCAGCAGTGATCCGAATTCACCCCTCCACTTT. Drawing the rest from reference TRBV2 and TRBJ1-6, the complete variable domain is EPEVTQTPSHQVTQMGQEVILRCVPISNHLYFYWYRQILGQKVEFLVSFYNNEISEKSEIFDDQFSVERPDGSNFTLKIRSTKLEDSAMYFCASSDPNSPLHFGNGTRLTVT.

The chain carries TRBV7-8 and TRBJ2-3; a weak D match, TRBD2 (5 bases). The CDR3 spans 16 residues. Germline V gives CDR1 SGHVS, CDR2 FQNEAQ. Trimming pared 7 bases from V and 2 bases from J, leaving 19 bases between. In DNA, the CDR3 is TGTGCCAGCACCCCGACATGGGCTAGCCCCACAGATACGCAGTATTTT. Protein product: CASTPTWASPTDTQYF. Supplemented by reference TRBV7-8 and TRBJ2-3, the full variable domain reads GAGVSQSPRYKVAKRGQDVALRCDPISGHVSLFWYQQALGQGPEFLTYFQNEAQLDKSGLPSDRFFAERPEGSVSTLKIQRTQQEDSAVYLCASTPTWASPTDTQYFGPGTRLTVL.

The CDR3 nucleotides read TGTGCCAGCAGTTTTCTGAGGGCTCGGGATCAGCCCCAGCATTTT. Its translation is CASSFLRARDQPQHF. V and J are TRBV27 and TRBJ1-5; D remains unclear. Trimming stripped 3 bases from V and 5 bases from J, with 14 bases between. The CDR3 is 15 amino acids. CDR1 and CDR2 from the germline V gene are MNHEY and SMNVEV (reference sequence).

The chain recombines TRBV4-1 with TRBJ1-4; 10 nucleotides align to TRBD1. The CDR3 length is 15 residues. Germline V gene sequence: CDR1 MGHRA, CDR2 YSYEKL. V was clipped by 0 bases and J by 13 bases; unmatched bases: 8. CDR3 sequence (DNA): TGCGCCAGCAGCCAAGAAGGGACAGGGGACAGAAGACTGTTTTTT. Its protein product is CASSQEGTGDRRLFF.

The V gene is TRBV29-1, the J gene TRBJ2-5, with D unresolved. In germline, CDR1 is SQVTM, CDR2 ANQGSEA. There are 14 residues in the CDR3. The V end lost 4 bases, the J end lost 0 bases, and 12 bases lay between the germline ends. The chain's CDR3 is CSVAPRLYQETQYF. CDR3 bases: TGCAGCGTTGCTCCGCGATTGTACCAAGAGACCCAGTACTTC.

The V and J genes are TRBV4-3 and TRBJ2-7, with 9 bases lining up with TRBD1. The CDR3 is made up of 15 amino acids. The J segment lost 3 bases and the V segment lost 4 bases, leaving 7 bases of the junction unmatched. Germline-derived CDR1 and CDR2 are LGHNA and YSLEER. CDR3 protein: CASSRRQGGNYEQYF. CDR3 coding DNA: TGCGCCAGCAGCCGCCGACAGGGGGGAAACTACGAGCAGTACTTC.

This chain uses TRBV6-1 with TRBJ1-2; maybe TRBD1 (5 bases). Germline V CDR1 and CDR2: MNHNS, SASEGT. This CDR3 has 12 residues. V shed 6 bases and J shed 5 bases, with 10 bases lying between them. The CDR3 reads CASSIQVYGYTF. The CDR3 nucleotides read TGTGCCAGCAGCATACAGGTTTATGGCTACACCTTC.

The sample holds one count of this clone. This chain joins TRBV7-2 and TRBJ1-1, with 8 bases that match TRBD1. V lost 1 base and J lost 6; bases outside the gene matches: 4. The CDR3 runs to 14 residues. CDR1 and CDR2 from the germline V gene are SGHTA and FQGNSA. Here the CDR3 DNA reads TGTGCCAGCAGCTTAGATTCAGGGGGCTCTGAAGCTTTCTTT. Protein sequence: CASSLDSGGSEAFF. Based on the CDR3 plus reference TRBV7-2 and TRBJ1-1, the full variable domain is GAGVSQSPSNKVTEKGKDVELRCDPISGHTALYWYRQSLGQGLEFLIYFQGNSAPDKSGLPSDRFSAERTGGSVSTLTIQRTQQEDSAVYLCASSLDSGGSEAFFGQGTRLTVV.

This chain's CDR3 is CAIRTGTGSHTEAFF. In nucleotides, the CDR3 is TGTGCCATCAGGACCGGGACAGGGTCTCACACTGAAGCTTTCTTT. This chain uses TRBV10-3 with TRBJ1-1; 9 bases match TRBD1. The V and J ends lost 6 bases and 3 bases, in that order; junction bases with no gene match: 8. CDR1 and CDR2 (germline): ENHRY, SYGVKD. The CDR3 covers 15 residues.

This chain connects TRBV6-1 to TRBJ1-1; TRBD1 agrees at 8 bases. V was pared by 7 bases and J by 6 bases, with 7 bases of the junction left unmatched. The CDR3 contains 13 residues. The V gene's germline CDR1 is MNHNS and CDR2 SASEGT. The CDR3 loop reads CASNQGARSEAFF. In DNA, the CDR3 is TGTGCCAGCAACCAGGGGGCGCGGTCTGAAGCTTTCTTT.